This TCR beta chain was retrieved from a study of cytomegalovirus exposure and HLA in healthy donors. Overall study: The early release's HLA-typed donors yielded approximately 81 million unique TCRs.

To note about this clone: The antigen is unknown.

The study ran its PCR with 60 Vbeta and 13 Jbeta primers. Produced via immunoSEQ multiplex PCR; TCRdb's table is partial and in-frame only. The repertoire table contains around 50,000 clones. Findings and caveats of the study: Relative to the 666-donor mean, N-insertions were reportedly fewer in an Asian-associated ancestry cluster in a later analysis. An analysis that was carried out later associated 16,951 TCR beta sequences with HLA alleles at 0.05 false discovery rate. Being productive about 87% or about 30% of the time was typical of most TCR beta V segments in an earlier analysis.

Germline V gene lookup returns CDR1 MGHRA and CDR2 YSYEKL. V trimming: 0 bases; J trimming: 1 base; junction bases outside the gene matches: 7. The CDR3 runs to 17 residues. The source material was PBMCs. The chain has TRBV4-1 and TRBJ2-3, with TRBD1 matching over 7 bases. This receptor was obtained from a woman in her thirties or forties in good health and CMV-seronegative. CDR3 sequence (DNA): TGCGCCAGCAGCCAAGATAAACAGGGGTATGGCACAGATACGCAGTATTTT. Encoded protein: CASSQDKQGYGTDTQYF.